Detailed here is one T cell receptor (beta chain). V lost 0 bases and J lost 5, with 14 bases in between. Germline V gene sequence: CDR1 SGHRS, CDR2 YFSETQ. There are 15 residues in the CDR3. This table comes from immunoSEQ multiplex PCR, and its TCRdb copy is limited to in-frame clones, with some not included. The sample includes tens of thousands of clones, roughly 80% of them seen just once. The data derive from a study of OX40 agonist ivuxolimab in advanced cancers. This specimen was CD4+ or CD8+ T cells sorted from blood, taken in a trial of the OX40 agonist ivuxolimab. The V call is TRBV5-1, the J call TRBJ2-5, with TRBD2 as a possible D gene (5 bases). This sequence was found in an adult with an advanced solid tumor such as melanoma, head and neck, liver or kidney cancer. CDR3: CASSLVEGLGETQYF. DNA of the CDR3: TGCGCCAGCAGCTTGGTTGAGGGTTTGGGGGAGACCCAGTACTTC.